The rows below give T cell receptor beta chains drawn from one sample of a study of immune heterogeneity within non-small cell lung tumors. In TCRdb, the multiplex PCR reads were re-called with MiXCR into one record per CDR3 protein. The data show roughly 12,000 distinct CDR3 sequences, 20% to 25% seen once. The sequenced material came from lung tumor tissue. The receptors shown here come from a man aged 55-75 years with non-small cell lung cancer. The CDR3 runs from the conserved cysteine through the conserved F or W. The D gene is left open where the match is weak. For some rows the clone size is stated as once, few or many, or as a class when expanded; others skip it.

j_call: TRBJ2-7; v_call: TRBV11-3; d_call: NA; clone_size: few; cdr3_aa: CASSANQYYEQYF; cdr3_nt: TGTGCCAGCAGCGCGAACCAATATTACGAGCAGTACTTC
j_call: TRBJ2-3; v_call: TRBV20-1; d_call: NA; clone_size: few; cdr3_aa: CSARWHPGDTDTQYF; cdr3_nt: TGCAGTGCTAGGTGGCATCCTGGGGACACAGATACGCAGTATTTT
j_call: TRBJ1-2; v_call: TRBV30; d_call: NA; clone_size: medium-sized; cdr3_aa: CAWLPPPGIGGGYTF; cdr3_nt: TGTGCCTGGCTTCCACCCCCAGGGATTGGTGGGGGCTACACCTTC
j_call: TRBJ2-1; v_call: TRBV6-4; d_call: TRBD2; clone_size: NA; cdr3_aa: CASSLTGTTSNEQFF; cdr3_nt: TGTGCCAGCAGCCTTACCGGGACTACTAGCAATGAGCAGTTCTTC
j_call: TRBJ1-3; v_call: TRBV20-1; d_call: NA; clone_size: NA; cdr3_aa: CSAPRQGSTTGNTIYF; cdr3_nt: TGCAGTGCCCCCCGCCAGGGCAGTACTACTGGAAACACCATATATTTT
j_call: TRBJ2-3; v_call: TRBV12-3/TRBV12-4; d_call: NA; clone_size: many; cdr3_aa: CASRGYRGIGDTQYF; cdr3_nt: TGTGCCAGCAGGGGATATAGGGGGATTGGGGATACGCAGTATTTT
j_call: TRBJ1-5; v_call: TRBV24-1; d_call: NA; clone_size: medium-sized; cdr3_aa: CATSDQTGNSNQPQHF; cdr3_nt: TGTGCCACCAGTGACCAAACAGGGAATAGCAATCAGCCCCAGCATTTT
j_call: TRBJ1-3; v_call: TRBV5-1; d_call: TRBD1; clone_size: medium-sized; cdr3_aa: CASSLATGAGNTIYF; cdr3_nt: TGCGCCAGCAGCTTGGCTACAGGGGCTGGAAACACCATATATTTT
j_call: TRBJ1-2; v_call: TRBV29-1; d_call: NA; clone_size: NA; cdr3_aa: CSAGGPSNYGYTF; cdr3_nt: TGCAGTGCTGGCGGGCCGAGTAACTATGGCTACACCTTC
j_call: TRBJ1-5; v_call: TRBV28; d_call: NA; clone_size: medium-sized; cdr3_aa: CASSLDPITFGGNQPQHF; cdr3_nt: TGTGCCAGCAGTTTAGATCCGATTACTTTTGGGGGCAATCAGCCCCAGCATTTT
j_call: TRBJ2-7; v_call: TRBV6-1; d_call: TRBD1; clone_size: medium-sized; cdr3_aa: CASKLQGAQIGEQYF; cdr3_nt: TGTGCCAGCAAGCTACAGGGGGCGCAAATCGGCGAGCAGTACTTC
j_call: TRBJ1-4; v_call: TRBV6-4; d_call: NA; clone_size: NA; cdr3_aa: CASSDHPTGTTTILLATNEKLFF; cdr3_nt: TGTGCCAGCAGTGACCACCCGACCGGGACCACCACAATACTCTTAGCAACTAATGAAAAACTGTTTTTT
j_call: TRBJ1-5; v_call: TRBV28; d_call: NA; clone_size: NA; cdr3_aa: CASSLSKIRPQHF; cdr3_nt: TGTGCCAGCAGTCTCTCCAAGATCCGTCCCCAGCATTTT
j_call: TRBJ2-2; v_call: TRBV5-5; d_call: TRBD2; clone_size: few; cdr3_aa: CASSSHGLAGVWAGELFF; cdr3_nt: TGTGCCAGCAGCTCCCATGGACTAGCGGGAGTTTGGGCCGGGGAGCTGTTTTTT
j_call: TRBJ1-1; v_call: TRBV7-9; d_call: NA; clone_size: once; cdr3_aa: CASTLFLGGGTEAFF; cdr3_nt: TGTGCCAGCACCCTGTTTTTGGGTGGGGGCACTGAAGCTTTCTTT
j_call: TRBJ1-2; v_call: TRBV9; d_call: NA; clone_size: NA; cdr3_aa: CASIGLYGYTF; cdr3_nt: TGTGCCAGCATCGGATTGTATGGCTACACCTTC
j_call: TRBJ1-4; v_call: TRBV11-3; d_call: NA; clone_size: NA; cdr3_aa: CASSGEKLFF; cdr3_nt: TGTGCCAGCAGCGGGGAAAAACTGTTTTTT
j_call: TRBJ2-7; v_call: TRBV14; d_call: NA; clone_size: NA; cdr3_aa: CASSQGFFTRQYF; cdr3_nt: TGTGCCAGCAGCCAAGGGTTTTTCACACGGCAGTACTTC
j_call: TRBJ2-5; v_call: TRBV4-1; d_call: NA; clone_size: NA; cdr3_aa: CASSQGDRQEETQYF; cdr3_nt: TGCGCCAGCAGCCAAGGAGACAGGCAAGAGGAGACCCAGTACTTC
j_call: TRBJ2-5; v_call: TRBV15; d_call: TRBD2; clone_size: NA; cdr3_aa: CATSRPTRLAGVETQYF; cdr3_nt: TGTGCCACCAGCAGACCTACTCGACTAGCGGGAGTAGAGACCCAGTACTTC
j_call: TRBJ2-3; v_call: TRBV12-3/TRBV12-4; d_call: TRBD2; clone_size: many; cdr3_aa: CASSTNSGRRDTQYF; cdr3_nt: TGTGCCAGCAGTACCAATAGCGGGAGGCGAGATACGCAGTATTTT
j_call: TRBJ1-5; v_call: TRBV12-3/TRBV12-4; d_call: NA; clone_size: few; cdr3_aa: CASSLSQGQPQHF; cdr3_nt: TGTGCCAGCAGTTTATCCCAGGGCCAGCCCCAGCATTTT
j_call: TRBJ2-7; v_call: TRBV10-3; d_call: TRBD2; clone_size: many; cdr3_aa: CAISERLAGSYEQYF; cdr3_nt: TGTGCCATCAGTGAAAGACTAGCGGGCTCCTACGAGCAGTACTTC
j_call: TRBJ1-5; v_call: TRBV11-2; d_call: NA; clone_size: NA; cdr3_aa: CASTLGGGQPQHF; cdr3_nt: TGTGCCAGCACCTTAGGAGGGGGGCAGCCCCAGCATTTT
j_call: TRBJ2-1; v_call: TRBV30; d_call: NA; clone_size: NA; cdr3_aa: CAWSVGYNEQFF; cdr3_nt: TGTGCCTGGAGTGTCGGCTACAATGAGCAGTTCTTC
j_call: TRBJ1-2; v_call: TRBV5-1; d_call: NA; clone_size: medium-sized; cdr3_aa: CASSLDSGDNYGYTF; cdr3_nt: TGCGCCAGCAGCTTGGATTCGGGTGACAACTATGGCTACACCTTC
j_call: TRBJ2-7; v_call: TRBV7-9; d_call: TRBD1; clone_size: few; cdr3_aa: CASNPAGGYEQYF; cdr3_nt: TGTGCCAGCAACCCTGCAGGGGGCTACGAGCAGTACTTC
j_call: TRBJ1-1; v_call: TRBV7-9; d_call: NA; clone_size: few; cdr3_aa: CASRKGGAEDTEAFF; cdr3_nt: TGTGCCAGCAGAAAGGGGGGGGCAGAGGACACTGAAGCTTTCTTT
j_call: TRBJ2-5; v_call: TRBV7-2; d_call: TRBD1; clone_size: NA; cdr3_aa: CASSWTGGRLETQYF; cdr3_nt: TGTGCCAGCAGCTGGACAGGGGGTCGATTGGAGACCCAGTACTTC
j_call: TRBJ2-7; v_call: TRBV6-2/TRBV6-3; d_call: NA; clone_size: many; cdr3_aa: CASSYSGGPSYEQYF; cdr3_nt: TGTGCCAGCAGTTACTCGGGGGGGCCTTCCTACGAGCAGTACTTC
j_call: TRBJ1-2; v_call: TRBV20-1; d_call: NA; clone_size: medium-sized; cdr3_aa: CSARPPVGVGYGYTF; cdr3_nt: TGCAGTGCTAGGCCCCCGGTGGGGGTGGGCTATGGCTACACCTTC